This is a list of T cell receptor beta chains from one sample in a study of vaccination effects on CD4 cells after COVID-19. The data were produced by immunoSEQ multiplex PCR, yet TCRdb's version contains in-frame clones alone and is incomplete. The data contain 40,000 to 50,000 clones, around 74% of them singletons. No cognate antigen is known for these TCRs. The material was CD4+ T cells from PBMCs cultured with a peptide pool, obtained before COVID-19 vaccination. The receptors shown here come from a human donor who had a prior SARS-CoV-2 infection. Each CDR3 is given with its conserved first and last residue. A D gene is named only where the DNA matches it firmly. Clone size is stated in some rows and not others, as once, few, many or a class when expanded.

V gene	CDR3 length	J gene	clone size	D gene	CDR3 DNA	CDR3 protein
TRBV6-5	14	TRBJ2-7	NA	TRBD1	TGTGCCAGATTACCGGGACAGAGCTCCTACGAGCAGTACTTC	CARLPGQSSYEQYF
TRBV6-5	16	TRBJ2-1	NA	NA	TGTGCCAGCAGTTACTCTCTGCCTCAAAACCCGGATGAGCAGTTCTTC	CASSYSLPQNPDEQFF
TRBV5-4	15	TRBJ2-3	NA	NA	TGTGCCAGCAGCTCCCCTGGCGGTATCACAGATACGCAGTATTTT	CASSSPGGITDTQYF
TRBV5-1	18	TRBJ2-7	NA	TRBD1	TGCGCCAGCAGCTTGCCTCAACACGGACAGGGCCGCTTAAACGAGCAGTACTTC	CASSLPQHGQGRLNEQYF
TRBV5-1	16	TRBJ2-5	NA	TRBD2	TGCGCCAGCAGCTCCGGTCCCGCGGGAGGGGAAGAGACCCAGTACTTC	CASSSGPAGGEETQYF
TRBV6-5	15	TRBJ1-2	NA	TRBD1	TGTGCCAGCAGTTGGCAGGGACAGGGGGCGGATGGCTACACCTTC	CASSWQGQGADGYTF
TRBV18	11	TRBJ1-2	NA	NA	TGTGCCAGCTCAACTGAGTATGGCTACACCTTC	CASSTEYGYTF
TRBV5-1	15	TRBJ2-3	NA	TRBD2	TGCGCCAGCACCGAAGTCCTAGCGGGAGGGGGAACGCAGTATTTT	CASTEVLAGGGTQYF
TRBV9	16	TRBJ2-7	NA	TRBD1	TGTGCCAGCAGCGTTACAGGGGGCAGTGACCCCTACGAGCAGTACTTC	CASSVTGGSDPYEQYF
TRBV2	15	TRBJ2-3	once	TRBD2	TGTGCCAGCAGTGTGGCTAGCGGGAGGAGGGATACGCAGTATTTT	CASSVASGRRDTQYF
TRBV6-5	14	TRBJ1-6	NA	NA	TGTGCCAGCAGTCGGACTGTGATTAATTCACCCCTCCACTTT	CASSRTVINSPLHF
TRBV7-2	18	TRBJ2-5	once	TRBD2	TGTGCCAGCAGCTCCCGCCCCCAGCTAGCGGCGTACCAAGAGACCCAGTACTTC	CASSSRPQLAAYQETQYF
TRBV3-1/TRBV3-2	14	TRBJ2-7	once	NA	TGTGCCAGCAGCCCCGGGGGCTGGTCTCCCGAGCAGTACTTC	CASSPGGWSPEQYF
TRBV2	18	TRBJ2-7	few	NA	TGTGCCAGCAGTGAAGGCACAGGGTATCCCGAGTCGACCTACGAGCAGTACTTC	CASSEGTGYPESTYEQYF
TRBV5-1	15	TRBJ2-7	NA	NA	TGCGCCAGCAGCCATAACAGGCTTAGCTCCTACGAGCAGTACTTC	CASSHNRLSSYEQYF
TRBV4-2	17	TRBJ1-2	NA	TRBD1	TGTGCCAGCAGCCAAGAAGGCGCGGACAGGGGATCCTATGGCTACACCTTC	CASSQEGADRGSYGYTF
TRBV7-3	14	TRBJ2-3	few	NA	TGTGCCAGCAGCTTAACCGGGAACGCAGATACGCAGTATTTT	CASSLTGNADTQYF
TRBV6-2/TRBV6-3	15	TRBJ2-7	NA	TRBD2	TGTGCCAGCAGTTATTCGGCGAGGACTAGCGGCGAGCAGTACTTC	CASSYSARTSGEQYF
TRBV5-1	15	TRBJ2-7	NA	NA	TGCGCCAGCAGCTTGGGGACACTGGGAAGCTACGAGCAGTACTTC	CASSLGTLGSYEQYF
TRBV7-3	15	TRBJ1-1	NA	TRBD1	TGTGCCAGCAGCTTACAGGGGGCAAGGAACACTGAAGCTTTCTTT	CASSLQGARNTEAFF
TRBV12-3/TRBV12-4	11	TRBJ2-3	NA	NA	TGTGCCAGCAAGCAGGTAGATACGCAGTATTTT	CASKQVDTQYF
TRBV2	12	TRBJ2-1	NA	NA	TGTGCCAGCAGCACCGGGTACAATGAGCAGTTCTTC	CASSTGYNEQFF
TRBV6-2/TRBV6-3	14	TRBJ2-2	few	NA	TGTGCCAGCAGTTACCCCAGGAACACCGGGGAGCTGTTTTTT	CASSYPRNTGELFF
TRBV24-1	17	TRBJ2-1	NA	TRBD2	TGTGCCACCAGTGATTTTACAACTAGCGGAAGGGACAATGAGCAGTTCTTC	CATSDFTTSGRDNEQFF
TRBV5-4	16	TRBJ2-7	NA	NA	TGTGCCAGCAGCTTGGGTAATCGGGTAACAACCTACGAGCAGTACTTC	CASSLGNRVTTYEQYF
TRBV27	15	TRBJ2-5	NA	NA	TGTGCCAGCAGTTCGACTCGGACAGATCAAGAGACCCAGTACTTC	CASSSTRTDQETQYF
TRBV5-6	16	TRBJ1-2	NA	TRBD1	TGTGCCAGCAGCTTGGTGGACAGGGCGTTTACCTATGGCTACACCTTC	CASSLVDRAFTYGYTF
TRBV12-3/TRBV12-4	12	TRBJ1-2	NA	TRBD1	TGTGCCAGCAGTCACCTCGACAGGGTAGCCACCTTC	CASSHLDRVATF
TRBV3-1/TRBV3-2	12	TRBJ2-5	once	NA	TGTGCCAGCAGCCAAGTGGGCGAGACCCAGTACTTC	CASSQVGETQYF
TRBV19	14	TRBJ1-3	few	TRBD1	TGTGCCAGTAGTATTACAGGGGGAAGAAACACCATATATTTT	CASSITGGRNTIYF
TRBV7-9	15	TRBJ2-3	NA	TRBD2	TGTGCCAGCAGCCCGAAGCGGCGGGAGACGAATACGCAGTATTTT	CASSPKRRETNTQYF
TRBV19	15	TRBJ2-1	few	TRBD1	TGTGCCAGTAGTATCAGGACAGGGGCGGATAATGAGCAGTTCTTC	CASSIRTGADNEQFF
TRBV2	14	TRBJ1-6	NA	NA	TGTGCCAGCAGGGGGTCTCGCTGGGATTCACCCCTCCACTTT	CASRGSRWDSPLHF
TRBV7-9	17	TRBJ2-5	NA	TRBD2	TGTGCCAGCAGCTTTGGAATTGGGACTAGCCACCAAGAGACCCAGTACTTC	CASSFGIGTSHQETQYF
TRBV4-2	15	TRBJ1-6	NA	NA	TGTGCCAGCAGCCAAGTTACAGGGAGTCGTTCACCCCTCCACTTT	CASSQVTGSRSPLHF
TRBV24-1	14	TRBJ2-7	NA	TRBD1	TGTGCCACCAGTGTTGGACAGGGTATCGACGAGCAGTACTTC	CATSVGQGIDEQYF
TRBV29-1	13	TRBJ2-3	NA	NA	TGCAGCGTTGGGTTTCCTGCCGCAGATACGCAGTATTTT	CSVGFPAADTQYF
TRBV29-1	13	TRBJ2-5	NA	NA	TGCAGCGCCTTAGGAAAGGACCAAGAGACCCAGTACTTC	CSALGKDQETQYF
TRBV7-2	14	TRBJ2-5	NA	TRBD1	TGTGCCAGCAGGGGGACAGGGAATGTTGAGACCCAGTACTTC	CASRGTGNVETQYF
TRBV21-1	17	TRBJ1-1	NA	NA	TGTGCCAGCAGCAAATTTCGACAGGGTAAGGACAACACTGAAGCTTTCTTT	CASSKFRQGKDNTEAFF